This is a list of T cell receptor beta chains from one sample in a study of T-cell memory formation after mild COVID-19. TCRdb re-called the 5' RACE reads with MiXCR, one entry per CDR3 protein. The table shows fewer than 450,000 distinct CDR3 sequences, with around 20% occurring only once. The sample comprised PBMCs or a T cell subset sorted from them (not recorded which). The receptors derive from an adult woman who had mild COVID-19 (a few samples of this study predate the infection). Cell type and time point are not known. The CDR3 runs from the conserved cysteine through the conserved F or W. The order of the fields is clone size, J gene, V gene, D gene, CDR3 protein, CDR3 DNA. A D gene is named only where the DNA matches it firmly. Clone size, where shown, is once, few, many, or a class for clones that have expanded.

few,TRBJ1-2,TRBV5-1,NA,CASSLVVGDGYTF,TGCGCCAGCAGCTTGGTCGTGGGGGATGGCTACACCTTC
few,TRBJ2-1,TRBV6-5,TRBD2,CASSYSGLAGKLSSYNEQFF,TGTGCCAGCAGTTACTCGGGGCTAGCGGGGAAGCTGAGCTCCTACAATGAGCAGTTCTTC
NA,TRBJ2-7,TRBV29-1,NA,CSVGRTYEQYF,TGCAGCGTTGGGCGGACCTACGAGCAGTACTTC
NA,TRBJ1-2,TRBV2,NA,CASNLGAGGYTF,TGTGCCAGCAACCTAGGGGCGGGAGGCTACACCTTC
NA,TRBJ1-2,TRBV7-2,NA,CASSLALIGNYGYTF,TGTGCCAGCAGCTTAGCGCTAATAGGGAATTATGGCTACACCTTC
NA,TRBJ2-7,TRBV6-5,TRBD2,CASSSGGRYEQYF,TGTGCCAGCAGTAGCGGGGGGCGATACGAGCAGTACTTC
NA,TRBJ2-1,TRBV21-1,NA,CASSKYGGGVLNEQFF,TGTGCCAGCAGCAAATACGGGGGAGGGGTGTTAAATGAGCAGTTCTTC
NA,TRBJ2-1,TRBV5-1,TRBD1,CASNEGTGDNEQFF,TGCGCCAGCAACGAGGGGACAGGGGACAATGAGCAGTTCTTC
NA,TRBJ1-2,TRBV30,NA,CAWKLAAYGYTF,TGTGCCTGGAAGTTAGCAGCCTATGGCTACACCTTC
few,TRBJ1-1,TRBV6-2/TRBV6-3,TRBD1,CASSSTGGITEAFF,TGTGCCAGCAGTTCGACAGGGGGCATCACTGAAGCTTTCTTT
NA,TRBJ1-2,TRBV6-5,NA,CASSYSKGSGYTF,TGTGCCAGCAGTTACTCGAAAGGGTCTGGCTACACCTTC
NA,TRBJ2-7,TRBV6-6,TRBD1,CASSYWGQQQYF,TGTGCCAGCAGTTACTGGGGACAGCAGCAGTACTTC
many,TRBJ2-7,TRBV15,TRBD2,CATSRDGGTIGEQYF,TGTGCCACCAGCAGAGATGGGGGGACTATCGGGGAGCAGTACTTC
many,TRBJ2-7,TRBV5-1,NA,CASSFESRSYEQYF,TGCGCCAGCAGCTTTGAAAGCCGCTCCTACGAGCAGTACTTC
NA,TRBJ2-1,TRBV6-4,TRBD1,CASSHTGTGGDEQFF,TGTGCCAGCAGTCATACCGGGACAGGGGGCGATGAGCAGTTCTTC
NA,TRBJ2-1,TRBV10-3,TRBD2,CAISESGLASYNEQFF,TGTGCCATCAGTGAGTCAGGACTAGCCTCCTACAATGAGCAGTTCTTC
NA,TRBJ1-2,TRBV20-1,NA,CSAHRESYGYTF,TGCAGTGCCCACAGGGAGAGCTATGGCTACACCTTC
many,TRBJ1-1,TRBV18,NA,CASSPNWNTEAFF,TGTGCCAGCTCACCGAACTGGAACACTGAAGCTTTCTTT
NA,TRBJ2-7,TRBV14,TRBD2,CASSQDASGSYEQYF,TGTGCCAGCAGCCAAGATGCTAGCGGGAGTTACGAGCAGTACTTC
few,TRBJ2-6,TRBV12-3/TRBV12-4,NA,CASSPLHLSGANVLTF,TGTGCCAGCAGCCCACTGCATCTCTCTGGGGCCAACGTCCTGACTTTC
NA,TRBJ2-7,TRBV4-1,TRBD2,CASSQVAGRDEQYF,TGCGCCAGCAGCCAAGTAGCGGGTCGAGACGAGCAGTACTTC
NA,TRBJ2-3,TRBV7-9,TRBD2,CASSLSTSGRQDTQYF,TGTGCCAGCAGCTTATCTACTAGCGGGAGACAAGATACGCAGTATTTT
few,TRBJ2-1,TRBV5-5,NA,CASSLGVGQDEQFF,TGTGCCAGCAGCTTGGGGGTCGGGCAGGATGAGCAGTTCTTC
few,TRBJ2-7,TRBV6-2/TRBV6-3,NA,CATRSSYEQYF,TGTGCCACCCGCTCGTCCTACGAGCAGTACTTC
NA,TRBJ2-3,TRBV5-1,NA,CASSRYRAGGTDTQYF,TGCGCCAGCAGCAGATACAGGGCGGGTGGCACAGATACGCAGTATTTT
few,TRBJ1-2,TRBV6-5,TRBD1,CASTRDRANYGYTF,TGTGCCAGCACTCGAGACAGGGCAAACTATGGCTACACCTTC
few,TRBJ1-2,TRBV5-1,NA,CASSSGTVGAYGYTF,TGCGCCAGCAGCTCAGGGACCGTCGGGGCCTATGGCTACACCTTC
few,TRBJ2-1,TRBV27,TRBD2,CASSFGLAGVRNEQFF,TGTGCCAGCAGTTTCGGACTAGCGGGAGTCAGAAATGAGCAGTTCTTC
NA,TRBJ2-5,TRBV20-1,NA,CSAKQRGRETQYF,TGCAGTGCTAAACAAAGGGGCCGGGAGACCCAGTACTTC
NA,TRBJ2-7,TRBV9,TRBD2,CASSVAASGSYEQYF,TGTGCCAGCAGCGTAGCAGCTAGCGGGAGCTACGAGCAGTACTTC
NA,TRBJ2-5,TRBV5-4,TRBD2,CASRDRGEETQYF,TGTGCCAGCAGGGACCGGGGGGAAGAGACCCAGTACTTC
NA,TRBJ2-1,TRBV27,TRBD1,CASSLEGQGHEQFF,TGTGCCAGCAGTTTAGAGGGACAGGGCCATGAGCAGTTCTTC
NA,TRBJ2-3,TRBV20-1,TRBD2,CSAARTSGYTDTQYF,TGCAGTGCAGCGAGGACTAGCGGATACACAGATACGCAGTATTTT
NA,TRBJ2-5,TRBV12-3/TRBV12-4,NA,CASSLVSREETQYF,TGTGCCAGCAGTTTAGTTAGCAGAGAAGAGACCCAGTACTTC
NA,TRBJ2-1,TRBV7-8,NA,CASSPRMNNEQFF,TGTGCCAGCAGCCCCCGGATGAACAATGAGCAGTTCTTC
NA,TRBJ2-1,TRBV7-2,NA,CASSAYLNNEQFF,TGTGCCAGCAGCGCATATCTTAACAATGAGCAGTTCTTC
NA,TRBJ2-3,TRBV20-1,NA,CSARGYGTHYSTDTQYF,TGCAGTGCTAGAGGCTACGGGACTCACTATAGCACAGATACGCAGTATTTT
few,TRBJ2-6,TRBV6-6,NA,CASSPLRASSGANVLTF,TGTGCCAGCAGTCCCCTACGGGCCAGCTCTGGGGCCAACGTCCTGACTTTC
NA,TRBJ2-1,TRBV4-3,TRBD2,CASGTSGRAKNEQFF,TGCGCCAGCGGAACTAGCGGGAGGGCAAAAAATGAGCAGTTCTTC
many,TRBJ2-3,TRBV7-9,NA,CASTSIGFRTDTQYF,TGTGCCAGCACCTCAATCGGCTTCCGCACAGATACGCAGTATTTT
NA,TRBJ1-2,TRBV7-2,NA,CASSSRDTYYGYTF,TGTGCCAGCAGCTCCCGGGACACCTACTATGGCTACACCTTC
NA,TRBJ1-6,TRBV27,NA,CASSLLGDNSPLHF,TGTGCCAGCAGTTTATTGGGAGATAATTCACCCCTCCACTTT
NA,TRBJ1-2,TRBV5-4,NA,CASSLELTANYGYTF,TGTGCCAGCAGCTTGGAGTTAACTGCTAACTATGGCTACACCTTC
NA,TRBJ2-1,TRBV12-3/TRBV12-4,TRBD2,CASSLGGSLNEQFF,TGTGCCAGCAGTTTAGGCGGGAGTCTCAATGAGCAGTTCTTC
few,TRBJ1-1,TRBV29-1,NA,CSGGGIRTEAFF,TGCAGCGGAGGGGGGATAAGGACTGAAGCTTTCTTT
NA,TRBJ2-1,TRBV11-3,TRBD2,CASSKGGGESSYNEKFF,TGTGCCAGCAGCAAAGGTGGGGGGGAGAGCTCCTACAATGAGAAGTTCTTC
NA,TRBJ1-3,TRBV2,NA,CASKSVQGPPRGNTIYF,TGTGCCAGCAAGTCCGTACAGGGCCCTCCGAGGGGAAACACCATATATTTT
few,TRBJ2-7,TRBV14,NA,CASSQYGQIPYEQYF,TGTGCCAGCAGCCAATACGGACAGATTCCCTACGAGCAGTACTTC